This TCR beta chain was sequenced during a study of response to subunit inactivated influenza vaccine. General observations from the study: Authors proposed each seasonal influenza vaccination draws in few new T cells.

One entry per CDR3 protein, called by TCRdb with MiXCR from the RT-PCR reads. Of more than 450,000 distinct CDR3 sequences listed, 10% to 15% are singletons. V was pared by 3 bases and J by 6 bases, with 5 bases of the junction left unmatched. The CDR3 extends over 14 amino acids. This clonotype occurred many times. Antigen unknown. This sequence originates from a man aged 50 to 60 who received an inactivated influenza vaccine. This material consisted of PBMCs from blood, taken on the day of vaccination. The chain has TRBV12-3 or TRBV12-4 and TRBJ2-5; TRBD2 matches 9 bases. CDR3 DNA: TGTGCCAGCAGTTTGGCGGCGGGGGGGAAGACCCAGTACTTC. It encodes CASSLAAGGKTQYF.